Listed below are T cell receptor beta chains from one sample, sequenced in a study of T cells expressing NK-cell markers. One entry per CDR3 protein, without DNA, is what TCRdb gives after re-calling the 5' RACE reads. The sample table includes 200,000 to 300,000 distinct CDR3 sequences. The sample taken for sequencing was blood T cells: a sorted CD56 or NKG2C T cell subset, CD4+ or CD8+ T cells, or bulk PBMC T cells (not recorded which). These receptors came from a man between 18 and 29 years old in good health. CDR3s include the opening cysteine and the closing phenylalanine or tryptophan. The order of the fields is CDR3 protein, J gene, V gene.

CDR3 protein: CAISDSGRSYEQYF; J gene: TRBJ2-7; V gene: TRBV10-3
CDR3 protein: CASSPPGLAGGVDEQFF; J gene: TRBJ2-1; V gene: TRBV11-2
CDR3 protein: CASIQTLRNEQFF; J gene: TRBJ2-1; V gene: TRBV28
CDR3 protein: CASSFLLGGVGDEQFF; J gene: TRBJ2-1; V gene: TRBV5-5
CDR3 protein: CSARGLNEQFF; J gene: TRBJ2-1; V gene: TRBV20-1
CDR3 protein: CASSLSVGKSGRAGDTQYF; J gene: TRBJ2-3; V gene: TRBV12-3/TRBV12-4
CDR3 protein: CASSLASSATSYNEQFF; J gene: TRBJ2-1; V gene: TRBV7-6
CDR3 protein: CASSFGLGGETQYF; J gene: TRBJ2-5; V gene: TRBV12-3/TRBV12-4
CDR3 protein: CASRKTWIYNEQFF; J gene: TRBJ2-1; V gene: TRBV12-3/TRBV12-4
CDR3 protein: CASSRTGTGTEAFF; J gene: TRBJ1-1; V gene: TRBV12-3/TRBV12-4
CDR3 protein: CASSRTGGGEAFF; J gene: TRBJ1-1; V gene: TRBV12-3/TRBV12-4
CDR3 protein: CASSLRVAVTSTDTQYF; J gene: TRBJ2-3; V gene: TRBV5-6
CDR3 protein: CASSWGQGRSGTEAFF; J gene: TRBJ1-1; V gene: TRBV12-3/TRBV12-4
CDR3 protein: CASSSFLDRNEQFF; J gene: TRBJ2-1; V gene: TRBV12-3/TRBV12-4
CDR3 protein: CSVVDSANYGYTF; J gene: TRBJ1-2; V gene: TRBV29-1
CDR3 protein: CAAGESTDTQYF; J gene: TRBJ2-3; V gene: TRBV6-6
CDR3 protein: CAIKLTGNSGYTF; J gene: TRBJ1-2; V gene: TRBV10-3
CDR3 protein: CASSQEGSEVEQYF; J gene: TRBJ2-7; V gene: TRBV4-2
CDR3 protein: CATSRDMGGRGSPLHF; J gene: TRBJ1-6; V gene: TRBV15
CDR3 protein: CASSPDGTRQPQHF; J gene: TRBJ1-5; V gene: TRBV12-3/TRBV12-4
CDR3 protein: CSADSETGVYGIQYF; J gene: TRBJ2-4; V gene: TRBV20-1
CDR3 protein: CSARASAYNEQFF; J gene: TRBJ2-1; V gene: TRBV20-1
CDR3 protein: CASSQDSGTRINGGELFF; J gene: TRBJ2-2; V gene: TRBV4-2
CDR3 protein: CASRGTGSGELFF; J gene: TRBJ2-2; V gene: TRBV28
CDR3 protein: CASSYGNRNTGELFF; J gene: TRBJ2-2; V gene: TRBV6-5
CDR3 protein: CASSPLAGVDTGELFF; J gene: TRBJ2-2; V gene: TRBV19
CDR3 protein: CASSVADSSYEQYF; J gene: TRBJ2-7; V gene: TRBV9
CDR3 protein: CASRTTRSTDTQYF; J gene: TRBJ2-3; V gene: TRBV12-3/TRBV12-4
CDR3 protein: CASSPADRAGELFF; J gene: TRBJ2-2; V gene: TRBV7-6
CDR3 protein: CSVEGLRGQGASSATQYF; J gene: TRBJ2-5; V gene: TRBV29-1
CDR3 protein: CSARGGAGGTEAFF; J gene: TRBJ1-1; V gene: TRBV20-1
CDR3 protein: CSARGTSGGTNEQFF; J gene: TRBJ2-1; V gene: TRBV20-1
CDR3 protein: CASSLQADQETQYF; J gene: TRBJ2-5; V gene: TRBV5-1
CDR3 protein: CSARDGSTGGQPQHF; J gene: TRBJ1-5; V gene: TRBV20-1